Included here is one TCR beta chain sequence, with context. The entry originates in a study of blood T cell repertoires in COVID-19. Study summary: Sites in the United States, Italy and Spain provided acute and convalescent COVID-19 samples. The cDNA or gDNA used as material had been derived from T cells, B-cell-depleted T cells, or PBMCs.

As processed by the authors: By means of reference gene primer amplification, nucleated cell counts were estimated. The method was immunoSEQ multiplex PCR; TCRdb's version includes in-frame clones alone and lacks a portion of them. That table is the source of V, J and clone size, and D and trimming were worked out from the DNA. Of approximately 250,000 clones listed, more than 75% are singletons. CDR1 and CDR2 from the germline V gene are SGHTA and FQGNSA. Trimming removed 5 bases at V and 5 bases at J, with 9 bases between. This CDR3 is 12 amino acids long. Material for sequencing was peripheral blood. The clonotype originates from a man aged 40-49 years with acute or convalescent COVID-19. The rearrangement joins TRBV7-2 to TRBJ1-2; TRBD1 might be the D (6 bases). The CDR3 is CASSRDRYGYTF. The CDR3 DNA is TGTGCCAGCAGCCGCGACAGGTATGGCTACACCTTC. The entire variable domain, with the rest obtained from reference TRBV7-2 and TRBJ1-2, is as follows: GAGVSQSPSNKVTEKGKDVELRCDPISGHTALYWYRQSLGQGLEFLIYFQGNSAPDKSGLPSDRFSAERTGGSVSTLTIQRTQQEDSAVYLCASSRDRYGYTFGSGTRLTVV.